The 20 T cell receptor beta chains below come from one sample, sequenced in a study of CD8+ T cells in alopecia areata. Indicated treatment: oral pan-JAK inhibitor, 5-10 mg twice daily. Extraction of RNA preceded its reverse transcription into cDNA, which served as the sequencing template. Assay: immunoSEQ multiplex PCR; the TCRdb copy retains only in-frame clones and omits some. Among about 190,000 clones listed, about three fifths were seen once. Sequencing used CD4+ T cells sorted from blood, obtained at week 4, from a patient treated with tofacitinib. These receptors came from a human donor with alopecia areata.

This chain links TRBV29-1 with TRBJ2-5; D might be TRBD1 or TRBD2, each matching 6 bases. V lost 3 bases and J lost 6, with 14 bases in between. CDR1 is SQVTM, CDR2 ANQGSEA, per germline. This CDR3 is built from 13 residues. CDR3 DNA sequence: TGCAGCGTTGAGGGGGGCGCGACTAAGACCCAGTACTTC. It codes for CSVEGGATKTQYF.

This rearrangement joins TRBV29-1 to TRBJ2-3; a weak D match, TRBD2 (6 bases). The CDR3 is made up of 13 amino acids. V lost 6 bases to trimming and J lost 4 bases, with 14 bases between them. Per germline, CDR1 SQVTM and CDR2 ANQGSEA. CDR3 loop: CSVGHGSPDTQYF. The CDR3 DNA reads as TGCAGCGTCGGGCACGGGAGTCCAGATACGCAGTATTTT.

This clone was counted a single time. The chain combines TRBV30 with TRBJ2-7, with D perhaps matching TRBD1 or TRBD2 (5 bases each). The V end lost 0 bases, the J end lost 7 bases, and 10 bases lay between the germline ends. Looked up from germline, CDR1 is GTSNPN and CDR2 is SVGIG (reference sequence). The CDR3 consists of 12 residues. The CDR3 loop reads CAWSVLGEEQYF. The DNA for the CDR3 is TGTGCCTGGAGTGTACTGGGGGAGGAGCAGTACTTC.

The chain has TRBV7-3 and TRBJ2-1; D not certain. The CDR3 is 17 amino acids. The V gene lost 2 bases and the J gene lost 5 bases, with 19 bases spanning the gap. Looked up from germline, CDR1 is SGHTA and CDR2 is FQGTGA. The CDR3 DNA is TGTGCCAGCAGCTTATTCTTTGGACCCCTTAGGGACAATGAGCAGTTCTTC. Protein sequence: CASSLFFGPLRDNEQFF. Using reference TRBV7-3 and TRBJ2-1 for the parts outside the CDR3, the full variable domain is GAGVSQTPSNKVTEKGKYVELRCDPISGHTALYWYRQSLGQGPEFLIYFQGTGAADDSGLPNDRFFAVRPEGSVSTLKIQRTERGDSAVYLCASSLFFGPLRDNEQFFGPGTRLTVL.

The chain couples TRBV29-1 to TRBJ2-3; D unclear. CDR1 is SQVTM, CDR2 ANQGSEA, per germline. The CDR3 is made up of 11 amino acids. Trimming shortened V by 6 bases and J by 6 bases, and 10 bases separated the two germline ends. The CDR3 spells CSVGPLDTQYF. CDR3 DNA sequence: TGCAGCGTCGGGCCTTTGGATACGCAGTATTTT.

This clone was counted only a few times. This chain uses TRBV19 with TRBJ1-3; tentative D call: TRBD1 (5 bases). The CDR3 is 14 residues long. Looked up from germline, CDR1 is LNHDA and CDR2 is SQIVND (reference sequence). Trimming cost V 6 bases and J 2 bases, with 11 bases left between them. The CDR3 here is CASSGTATGNTIYF. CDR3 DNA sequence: TGTGCCAGTAGCGGGACTGCTACTGGAAACACCATATATTTT. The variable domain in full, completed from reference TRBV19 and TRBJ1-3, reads DGGITQSPKYLFRKEGQNVTLSCEQNLNHDAMYWYRQDPGQGLRLIYYSQIVNDFQKGDIAEGYSVSREKKESFPLTVTSAQKNPTAFYLCASSGTATGNTIYFGEGSWLTVV.

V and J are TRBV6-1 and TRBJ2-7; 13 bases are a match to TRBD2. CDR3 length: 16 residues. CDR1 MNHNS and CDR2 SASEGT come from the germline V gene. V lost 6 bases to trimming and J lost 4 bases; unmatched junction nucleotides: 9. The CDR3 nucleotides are TGTGCCAGCAGGGAACAACTAGCGGGAGGGATGTACGAGCAGTACTTC. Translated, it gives CASREQLAGGMYEQYF.

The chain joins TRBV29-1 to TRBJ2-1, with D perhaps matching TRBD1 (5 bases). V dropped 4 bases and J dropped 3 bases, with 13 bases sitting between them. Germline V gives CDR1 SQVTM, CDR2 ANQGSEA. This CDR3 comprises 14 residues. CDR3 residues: CSVVGAKGYNEQFF. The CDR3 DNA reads TGCAGCGTTGTTGGGGCCAAAGGCTACAATGAGCAGTTCTTC.

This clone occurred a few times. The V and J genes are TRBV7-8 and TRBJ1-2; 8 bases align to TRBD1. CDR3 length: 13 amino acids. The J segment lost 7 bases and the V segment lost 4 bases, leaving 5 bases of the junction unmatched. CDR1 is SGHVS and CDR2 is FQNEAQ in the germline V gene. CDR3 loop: CASSWDRQGGYTF. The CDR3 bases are TGTGCCAGCAGCTGGGACAGGCAAGGTGGCTACACCTTC.

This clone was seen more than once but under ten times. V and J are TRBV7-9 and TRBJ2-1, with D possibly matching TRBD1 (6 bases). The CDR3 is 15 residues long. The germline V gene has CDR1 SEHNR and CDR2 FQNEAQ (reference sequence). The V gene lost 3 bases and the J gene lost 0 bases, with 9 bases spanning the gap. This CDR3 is CASSFRDNSYNEQFF. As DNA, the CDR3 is TGTGCCAGCAGCTTCCGGGACAACTCCTACAATGAGCAGTTCTTC.

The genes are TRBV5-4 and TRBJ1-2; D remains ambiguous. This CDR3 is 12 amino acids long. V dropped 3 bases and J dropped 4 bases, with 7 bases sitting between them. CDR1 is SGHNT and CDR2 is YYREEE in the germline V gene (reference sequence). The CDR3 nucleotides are TGTGCCAGCAGCTCGAGGCCCTATGGCTACACCTTC. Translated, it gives CASSSRPYGYTF.

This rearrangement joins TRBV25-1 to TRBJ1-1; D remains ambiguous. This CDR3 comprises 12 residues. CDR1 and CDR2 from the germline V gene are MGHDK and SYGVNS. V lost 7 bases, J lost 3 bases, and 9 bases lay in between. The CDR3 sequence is CASIGLYTEAFF. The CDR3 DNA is TGTGCCAGCATCGGGTTGTACACTGAAGCTTTCTTT.

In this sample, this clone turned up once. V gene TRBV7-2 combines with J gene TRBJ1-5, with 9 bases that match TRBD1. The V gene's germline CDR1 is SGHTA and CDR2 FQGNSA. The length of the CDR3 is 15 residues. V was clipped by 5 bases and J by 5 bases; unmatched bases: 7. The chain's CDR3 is CASSADRGSDQPQHF. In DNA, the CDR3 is TGTGCCAGCAGCGCCGACAGGGGGTCGGATCAGCCCCAGCATTTT. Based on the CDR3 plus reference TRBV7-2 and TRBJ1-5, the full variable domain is GAGVSQSPSNKVTEKGKDVELRCDPISGHTALYWYRQSLGQGLEFLIYFQGNSAPDKSGLPSDRFSAERTGGSVSTLTIQRTQQEDSAVYLCASSADRGSDQPQHFGDGTRLSIL.

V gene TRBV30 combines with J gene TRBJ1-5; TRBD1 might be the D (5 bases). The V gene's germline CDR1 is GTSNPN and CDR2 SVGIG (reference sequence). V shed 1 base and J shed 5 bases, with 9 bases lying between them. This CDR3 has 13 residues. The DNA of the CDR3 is TGTGCCTGGAGTGAGGGGCGAGATCAGCCCCAGCATTTT. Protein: CAWSEGRDQPQHF.

CDR3: CASHLRPETQYF. The CDR3, as DNA: TGTGCCAGCCATCTTAGACCAGAGACCCAGTACTTC. This sequence joins TRBV18 and TRBJ2-5; D is unresolved. CDR1 and CDR2 (germline): KGHSH, LQKENI. The V end lost 8 bases, the J end lost 4 bases, and 11 bases lay between the germline ends. This CDR3 is 12 amino acids long.

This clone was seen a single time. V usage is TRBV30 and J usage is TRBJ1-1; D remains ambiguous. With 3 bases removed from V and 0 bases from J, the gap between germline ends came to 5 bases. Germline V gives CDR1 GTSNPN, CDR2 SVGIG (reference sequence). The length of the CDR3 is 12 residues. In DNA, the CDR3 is TGTGCCTGGAGGTTGATGAACACTGAAGCTTTCTTT. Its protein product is CAWRLMNTEAFF.

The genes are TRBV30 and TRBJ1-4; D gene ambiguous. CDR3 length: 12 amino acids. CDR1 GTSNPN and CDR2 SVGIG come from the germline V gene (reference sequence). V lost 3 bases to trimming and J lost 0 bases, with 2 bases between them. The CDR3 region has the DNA TGTGCCTGGAGCTCAACTAATGAAAAACTGTTTTTT. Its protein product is CAWSSTNEKLFF.

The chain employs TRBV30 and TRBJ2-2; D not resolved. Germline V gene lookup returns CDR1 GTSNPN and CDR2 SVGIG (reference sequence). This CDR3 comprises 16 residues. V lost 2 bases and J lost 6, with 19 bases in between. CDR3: CAWSFVDPRVAGELFF. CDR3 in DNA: TGTGCCTGGAGTTTTGTAGACCCCCGGGTCGCCGGGGAGCTGTTTTTT.

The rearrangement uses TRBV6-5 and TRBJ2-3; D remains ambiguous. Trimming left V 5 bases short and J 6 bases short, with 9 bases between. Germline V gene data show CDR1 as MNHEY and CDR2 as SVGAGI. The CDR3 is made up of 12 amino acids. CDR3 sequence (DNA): TGTGCCAGCAGTGACGAGGCGGATACGCAGTATTTT. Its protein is CASSDEADTQYF.

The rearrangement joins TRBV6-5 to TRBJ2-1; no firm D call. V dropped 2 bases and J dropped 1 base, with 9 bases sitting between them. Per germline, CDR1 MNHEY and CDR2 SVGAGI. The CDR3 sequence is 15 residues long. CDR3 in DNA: TGTGCCAGCAGTTACCGGGCTCTTTCCTACAATGAGCAGTTCTTC. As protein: CASSYRALSYNEQFF.